A selection of T cell receptor beta chains follows, all from one sample in a study of CD8 T cells in ankylosing spondylitis. From the 5' RACE reads, TCRdb called clonotypes with MiXCR, one entry per CDR3 protein. The sample contains roughly 250,000 distinct CDR3 sequences, 8% to 9.5% of which appear only once. The sequenced material came from blood, either unsorted or a sorted T cell fraction (not recorded which). Every receptor here comes from a male donor with ankylosing spondylitis or in good health (not recorded which). Both conserved end residues are part of each CDR3. The D gene is left open where the match is weak. Where a row states a size, it is once, few, many or the class of an expanded clone; other rows omit it.

d_gene	abundance	v_gene	j_gene	CDR3aa	CDR3nt
-	many	TRBV12-3/TRBV12-4	TRBJ2-2	CASSLVGNTGELFF	TGTGCCAGCAGTTTAGTGGGTAACACCGGGGAGCTGTTTTTT
-	many	TRBV29-1	TRBJ2-3	CSVGRTDTQYF	TGCAGCGTTGGAAGGACAGATACGCAGTATTTT
-	many	TRBV7-2	TRBJ1-1	CASSRGTENTEAFF	TGTGCCAGCAGCCGTGGGACGGAGAACACTGAAGCTTTCTTT
-	many	TRBV4-1	TRBJ1-6	CASSPGTPNSPLHF	TGCGCCAGCAGCCCCGGGACACCGAATTCACCCCTCCACTTT
TRBD1	many	TRBV12-3/TRBV12-4	TRBJ1-5	CASSHPGQGSNQPQHF	TGTGCCAGCAGCCATCCGGGACAGGGCAGCAATCAGCCCCAGCATTTT
-	few	TRBV7-9	TRBJ2-2	CASSVQGGELFF	TGTGCCAGCAGCGTCCAGGGGGGGGAGCTGTTTTTT
-	many	TRBV4-3	TRBJ1-3	CASSQDSLTFSGNTIYF	TGCGCCAGCAGCCAAGATTCACTTACCTTCTCTGGAAACACCATATATTTT
-	many	TRBV29-1	TRBJ1-1	CSVLRAANTEAFF	TGCAGCGTTCTCAGGGCGGCGAACACTGAAGCTTTCTTT
-	many	TRBV29-1	TRBJ2-3	CSVDAHGDTQYF	TGCAGCGTTGATGCTCATGGGGATACGCAGTATTTT
TRBD1	many	TRBV20-1	TRBJ1-2	CSASGRDRGGYTF	TGCAGTGCTAGTGGGCGAGACAGGGGGGGCTACACCTTC
-	many	TRBV9	TRBJ2-5	CASSVATGLRETQYF	TGTGCCAGCAGCGTAGCTACAGGGTTGCGAGAGACCCAGTACTTC
TRBD2	few	TRBV12-3/TRBV12-4	TRBJ2-1	CASTFLGVSGLYNEQFF	TGTGCCAGCACTTTCCTAGGTGTTAGCGGGCTCTACAATGAGCAGTTCTTC
-	many	TRBV12-3/TRBV12-4	TRBJ2-1	CASSLNPLGDEQFF	TGTGCCAGCAGTTTAAATCCCTTAGGGGATGAGCAGTTCTTC
TRBD2	-	TRBV7-8	TRBJ2-5	CASSLLPTSGRNRGQETQYF	TGTGCCAGCAGCTTACTTCCGACTAGCGGGAGAAATCGGGGGCAAGAGACCCAGTACTTC
-	many	TRBV12-3/TRBV12-4	TRBJ1-1	CASSHGGITEAFF	TGTGCCAGCAGTCATGGGGGGATCACTGAAGCTTTCTTT
TRBD1	-	TRBV5-1	TRBJ1-2	CASSTGDVADYGYTF	TGCGCCAGCAGCACAGGGGACGTTGCCGACTATGGCTACACCTTC
-	many	TRBV7-6	TRBJ1-4	CASSHTTATNEKLFF	TGTGCCAGCAGCCATACGACAGCAACTAATGAAAAACTGTTTTTT
TRBD2	many	TRBV5-1	TRBJ2-1	CASRITLAAYNEQFF	TGCGCCAGCAGAATTACCCTAGCGGCCTACAATGAGCAGTTCTTC
-	many	TRBV20-1	TRBJ2-7	CSARQNSYEQYF	TGCAGTGCGCGCCAGAACTCCTACGAGCAGTACTTC
-	many	TRBV7-9	TRBJ2-3	CASSFGQLTDTQYF	TGTGCCAGCAGCTTCGGACAGCTCACAGATACGCAGTATTTT
TRBD2	many	TRBV6-2/TRBV6-3	TRBJ2-2	CASSLGLAGGLTSNTGELFF	TGTGCCAGCAGCCTGGGACTAGCGGGAGGGTTGACCTCGAACACCGGGGAGCTGTTTTTT
TRBD1	many	TRBV10-3	TRBJ1-5	CAISESETGGNQPQHF	TGTGCCATCAGTGAGTCGGAGACAGGGGGGAATCAGCCCCAGCATTTT
-	-	TRBV20-1	TRBJ2-3	CSAQRKDTQYF	TGCAGTGCTCAAAGGAAAGATACGCAGTATTTT
TRBD1	many	TRBV7-2	TRBJ2-5	CASSPGQGPVETQYF	TGTGCCAGCAGCCCAGGACAGGGACCGGTAGAGACCCAGTACTTC
-	many	TRBV20-1	TRBJ2-5	CSARMTGRETQYF	TGCAGTGCTAGAATGACGGGCCGAGAGACCCAGTACTTC
-	few	TRBV5-1	TRBJ2-5	CASSMGDSQETQYF	TGCGCCAGCAGCATGGGAGACAGTCAGGAGACCCAGTACTTC
-	-	TRBV6-1	TRBJ2-7	CASSPPESWGYEQYF	TGTGCCAGCAGCCCGCCTGAGTCCTGGGGGTACGAGCAGTACTTC